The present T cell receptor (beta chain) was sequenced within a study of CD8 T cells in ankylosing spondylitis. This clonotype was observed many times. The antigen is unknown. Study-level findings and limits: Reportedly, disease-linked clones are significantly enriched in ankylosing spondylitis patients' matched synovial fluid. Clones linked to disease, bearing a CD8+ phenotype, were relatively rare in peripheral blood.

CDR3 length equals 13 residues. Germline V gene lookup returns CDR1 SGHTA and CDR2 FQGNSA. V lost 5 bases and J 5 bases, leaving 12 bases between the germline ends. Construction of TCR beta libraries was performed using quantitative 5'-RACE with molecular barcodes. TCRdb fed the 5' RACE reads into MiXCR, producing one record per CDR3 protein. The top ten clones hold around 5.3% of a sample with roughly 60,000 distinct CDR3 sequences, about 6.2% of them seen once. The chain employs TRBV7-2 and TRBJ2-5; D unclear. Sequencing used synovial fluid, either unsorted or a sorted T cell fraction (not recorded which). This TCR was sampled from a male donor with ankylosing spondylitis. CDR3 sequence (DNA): TGTGCCAGCAGCCTCGTACAGATCGAGACCCAGTACTTC. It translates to CASSLVQIETQYF.